A single T cell receptor (beta chain) is shown here with its context. Its antigen is still unknown. Base qualities are missing; no much larger clone stands one base away. PBMCs were isolated by Ficoll-Paque density gradient centrifugation. The data are from a study of T-cell memory formation after mild COVID-19 (dated by TCRdb to the early 2020s). Notes on the research overall: TCR sequence clusters from the two donors were found to be largely donor specific. In a couple of donors, T-cell clones that expanded and contracted after mild COVID-19 were followed by sequencing TCRalpha and TCRbeta repertoires longitudinally. Two young, previously healthy adult volunteers made up the cohort, one male and one female. What the work shows at the level of the full study, not this receptor alone: Contracting CD4+ clones appeared mostly in the CM and EM memory subsets, whereas CD8+ clones were enriched in EMRA. The second-wave clones that peaked on day 37 were not confirmed to be SARS-CoV-2 specific. Some responding clones were detected in pre-infection memory, suggesting pre-existing cross-reactive memory T cells joined the SARS-CoV-2 response. Only a couple of mild cases were covered in the study, and larger cohorts including severe cases with pre-infection samples were considered necessary. From day 15 to 85, contracting clones showed balanced CD4/CD8 phenotypes, whereas a second wave of clones that expanded from day 15 to 37 leaned towards CD4+.

The instrument was an Illumina NovaSeq 6000. cDNA libraries for TCRalpha and TCRbeta were prepared by 5'RACE using constant-segment primers, with sample barcodes and unique molecular identifiers added. RNA was extracted from every sample with Trizol reagent. The libraries were amplified in two PCR steps, and the second step added a second sample barcode and Illumina TruSeq adapters. Sequencing of the libraries was done on an Illumina NovaSeq, producing 2 x 150 bp paired-end reads. The authors' pipeline ran thus. With migec v1.2.7, reads were demultiplexed and then collapsed into UMI-guided consensus sequences. Using mixcr v2.1.11, UMI consensuses were aligned to TRA and TRB V and J templates and then assembled into clonotypes. A clonotype was counted as expanded or contracted only if both edgeR and NoisET called the change significant, with noise models trained on biological replicates. edgeR calls used a false discovery rate-adjusted p below 0.01 and a log2 fold-change threshold of 1. As an exploratory analysis of dynamics, max-normalized trajectories of the 1000 most abundant clonotypes were examined with PCA combined with hierarchical clustering. Each responding clone was given a CD4 or CD8 phenotype based on the CD4+ and CD8+ repertoires, which had been sequenced separately. TCRdb reanalyzed the raw reads on its own, using fastp at Q25 for trimming and MiXCR for clone calling, and kept in-frame beta chains. Records with the same CDR3 protein are collapsed into one entry carrying the most frequent genes and DNA. TCRdb, not the authors, supplied the V and J calls. The sample table holds 250,000 or so distinct CDR3 sequences, of which 7.5% to 10% were seen once. The ten most abundant clones make up more than 20% of the sample.

This receptor was obtained from a man aged 18-30 years who had mild COVID-19 (a few samples of this study predate the infection). The sample titles of this study are shuffled in the database, so cell type and time point are left out; the donor was told from shared clones. Sample: PBMCs or a T cell subset sorted from them (not recorded which).

The DNA sequence is as follows: TGTGCCAGCATCAGAACGGGGGGAGAGACCCAGTACTTC. Protein translation: CASIRTGGETQYF. The V gene is TRBV6-2 or TRBV6-3 and the J gene is TRBJ2-5; 7 bases in the middle match TRBD2. The CDR3 goes from the cysteine to the phenylalanine over 13 residues. Only CDR3 DNA remains: 39 bases, in frame from the first base. The germline V gene yields MNHEY for CDR1 and SVGEGT for CDR2. V trim: 7 bases; J trim: 4 bases; unmatched bases: 6.